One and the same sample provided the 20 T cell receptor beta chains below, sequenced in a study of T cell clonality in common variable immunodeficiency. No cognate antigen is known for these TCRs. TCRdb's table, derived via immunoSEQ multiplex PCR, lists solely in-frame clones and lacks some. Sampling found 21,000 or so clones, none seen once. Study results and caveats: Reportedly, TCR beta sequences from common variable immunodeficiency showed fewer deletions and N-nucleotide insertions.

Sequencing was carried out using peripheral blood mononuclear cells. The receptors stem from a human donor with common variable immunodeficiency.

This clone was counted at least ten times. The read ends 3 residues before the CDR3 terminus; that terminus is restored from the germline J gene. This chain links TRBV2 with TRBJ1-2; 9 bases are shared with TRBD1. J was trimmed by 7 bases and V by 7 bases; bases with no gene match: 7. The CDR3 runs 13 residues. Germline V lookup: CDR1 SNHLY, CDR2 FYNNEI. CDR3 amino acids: CASNLRDRAGYTF. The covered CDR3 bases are TGTGCCAGCAATCTCCGGGACAGGGCTGGC.

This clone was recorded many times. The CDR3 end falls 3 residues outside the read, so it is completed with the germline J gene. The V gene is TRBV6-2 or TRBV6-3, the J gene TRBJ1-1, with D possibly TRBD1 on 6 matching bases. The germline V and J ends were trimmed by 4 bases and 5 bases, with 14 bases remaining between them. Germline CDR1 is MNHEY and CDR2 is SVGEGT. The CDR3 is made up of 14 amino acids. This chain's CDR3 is CASSLRRGGTEAFF. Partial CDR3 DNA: TGTGCCAGCAGTTTAAGGAGGGGGGGAACTGAA.

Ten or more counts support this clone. Incomplete CDR3 DNA: TGTGCCAGCAGTGCGACACGGAACACCGGGGAG. This codes for CASSATRNTGE. The whole CDR3 sequence reads CASSATRNTGELFF. This rearrangement joins TRBV2 to TRBJ2-2; no reliable D call. The CDR3 end falls 3 residues outside the read, so it is completed with the germline J gene. Trimming pared 4 bases from V and 1 base from J, leaving 7 bases between. The CDR3 spans 14 residues. Germline V lookup: CDR1 SNHLY, CDR2 FYNNEI.

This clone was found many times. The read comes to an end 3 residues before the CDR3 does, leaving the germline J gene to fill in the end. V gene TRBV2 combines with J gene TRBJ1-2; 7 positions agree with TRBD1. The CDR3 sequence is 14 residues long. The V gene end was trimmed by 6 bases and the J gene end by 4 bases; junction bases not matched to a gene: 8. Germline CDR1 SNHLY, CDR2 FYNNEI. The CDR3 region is CASRRVGTVYGYTF. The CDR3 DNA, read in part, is TGTGCCAGCAGGAGGGTAGGGACAGTCTATGGC.

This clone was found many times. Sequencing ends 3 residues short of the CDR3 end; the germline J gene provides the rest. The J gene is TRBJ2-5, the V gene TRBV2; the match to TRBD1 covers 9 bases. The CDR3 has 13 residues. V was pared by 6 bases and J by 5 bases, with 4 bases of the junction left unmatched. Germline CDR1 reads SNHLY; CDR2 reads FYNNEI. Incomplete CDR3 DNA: TGTGCCAGCAGGGGGACAGGGTTCGAGACC. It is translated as CASRGTGFET. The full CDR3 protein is CASRGTGFETQYF.

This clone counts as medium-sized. The CDR3 sequence is CASSMGLSNEQFF. The sequenced part of the CDR3 DNA is TGTGCCAGCAGCATGGGCCTTTCCAATGAG. This sequence joins TRBV7-2 and TRBJ2-1; the D is unclear. The CDR3 end is not reached by the read, which stops 3 residues before it; the germline J gene fills it in. Germline V lookup: CDR1 SGHTA, CDR2 FQGNSA. This CDR3 is built from 13 residues. The germline V and J ends were trimmed by 5 bases and 6 bases, with 11 bases remaining between them.

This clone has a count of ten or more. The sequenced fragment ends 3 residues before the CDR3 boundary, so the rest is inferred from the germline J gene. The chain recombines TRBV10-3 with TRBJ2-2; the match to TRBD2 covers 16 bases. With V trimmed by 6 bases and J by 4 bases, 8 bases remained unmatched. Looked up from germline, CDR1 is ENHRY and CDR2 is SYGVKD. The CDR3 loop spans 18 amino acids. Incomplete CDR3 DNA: TGTGCCATCAGGTCGGGACTAGCGGGGGGGCCGACCACCGGGGAG. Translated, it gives CAIRSGLAGGPTTGE. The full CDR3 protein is CAIRSGLAGGPTTGELFF.

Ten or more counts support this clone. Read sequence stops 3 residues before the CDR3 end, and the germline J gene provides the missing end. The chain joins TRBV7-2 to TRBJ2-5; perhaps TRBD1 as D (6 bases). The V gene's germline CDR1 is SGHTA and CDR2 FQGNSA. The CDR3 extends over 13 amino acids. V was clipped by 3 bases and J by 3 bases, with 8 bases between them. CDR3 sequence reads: CASSFWTEETQYF. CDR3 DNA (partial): TGTGCCAGCAGCTTTTGGACAGAAGAGACC.

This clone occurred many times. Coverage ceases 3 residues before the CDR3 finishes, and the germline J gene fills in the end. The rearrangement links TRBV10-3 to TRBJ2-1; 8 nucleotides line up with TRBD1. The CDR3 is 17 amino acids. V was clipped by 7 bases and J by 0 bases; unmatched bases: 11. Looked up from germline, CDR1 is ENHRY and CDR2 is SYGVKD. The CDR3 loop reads CAIKPIGQGGSYNEQFF. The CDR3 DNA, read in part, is TGTGCCATCAAACCAATAGGACAGGGAGGCTCCTACAATGAG.

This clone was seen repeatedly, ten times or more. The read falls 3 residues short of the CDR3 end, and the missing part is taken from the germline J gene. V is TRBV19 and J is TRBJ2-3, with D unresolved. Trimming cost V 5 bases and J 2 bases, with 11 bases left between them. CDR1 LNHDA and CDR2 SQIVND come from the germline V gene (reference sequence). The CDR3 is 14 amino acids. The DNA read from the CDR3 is TGTGCCAGTAGTGTAGGGCCGTACACAGATACG. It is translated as CASSVGPYTDT. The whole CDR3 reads CASSVGPYTDTQYF.

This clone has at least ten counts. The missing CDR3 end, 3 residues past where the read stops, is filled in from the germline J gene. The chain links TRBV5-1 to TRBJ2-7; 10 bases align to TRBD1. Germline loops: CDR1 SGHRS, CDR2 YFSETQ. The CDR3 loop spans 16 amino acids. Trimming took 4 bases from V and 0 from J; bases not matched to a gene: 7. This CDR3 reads CASSAGQGMGSYEQYF. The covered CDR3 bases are TGCGCCAGCAGCGCGGGACAGGGGATGGGCTCCTACGAG.

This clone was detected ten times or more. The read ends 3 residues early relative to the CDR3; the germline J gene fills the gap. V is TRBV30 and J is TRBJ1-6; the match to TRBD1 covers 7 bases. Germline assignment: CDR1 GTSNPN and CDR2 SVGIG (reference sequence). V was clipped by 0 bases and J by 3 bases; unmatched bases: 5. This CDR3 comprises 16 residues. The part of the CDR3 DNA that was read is TGTGCCTGGAGTGTACGGGCAGGGGGCTATAATTCACCC. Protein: CAWSVRAGGYNSP. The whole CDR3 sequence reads CAWSVRAGGYNSPLHF. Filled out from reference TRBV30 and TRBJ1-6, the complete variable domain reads SQTIHQWPATLVQPVGSPLSLECTVEGTSNPNLYWYRQAAGRGLQLLFYSVGIGQISSEVPQNLSASRPQDRQFILSSKKLLLSDSGFYLCAWSVRAGGYNSPLHFGNGTRLTVT.

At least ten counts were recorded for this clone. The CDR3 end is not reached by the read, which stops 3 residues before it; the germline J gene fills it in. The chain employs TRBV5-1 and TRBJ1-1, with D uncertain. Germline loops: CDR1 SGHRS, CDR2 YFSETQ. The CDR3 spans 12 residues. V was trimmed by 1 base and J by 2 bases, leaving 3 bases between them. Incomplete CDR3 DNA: TGCGCCAGCAGCTTGTATAACACTGAA. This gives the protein CASSLYNTE. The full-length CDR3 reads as CASSLYNTEAFF.

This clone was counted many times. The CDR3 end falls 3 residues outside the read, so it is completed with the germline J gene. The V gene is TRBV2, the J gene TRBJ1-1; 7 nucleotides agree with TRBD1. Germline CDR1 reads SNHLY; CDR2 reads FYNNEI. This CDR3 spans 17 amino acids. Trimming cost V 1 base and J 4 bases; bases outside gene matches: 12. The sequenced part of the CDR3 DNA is TGTGCCAGCAGTGAAGGGAAGGCAGGGGGGACGGGCACTGAA. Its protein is CASSEGKAGGTGTE. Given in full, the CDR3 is CASSEGKAGGTGTEAFF.

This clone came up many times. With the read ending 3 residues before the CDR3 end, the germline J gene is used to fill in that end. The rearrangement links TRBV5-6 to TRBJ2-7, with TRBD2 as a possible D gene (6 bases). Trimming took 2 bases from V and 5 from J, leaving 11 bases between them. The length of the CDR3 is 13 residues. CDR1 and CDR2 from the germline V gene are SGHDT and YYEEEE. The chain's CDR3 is CASSLGGVDEQYF. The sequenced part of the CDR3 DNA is TGTGCCAGCAGCTTAGGCGGGGTGGACGAG.

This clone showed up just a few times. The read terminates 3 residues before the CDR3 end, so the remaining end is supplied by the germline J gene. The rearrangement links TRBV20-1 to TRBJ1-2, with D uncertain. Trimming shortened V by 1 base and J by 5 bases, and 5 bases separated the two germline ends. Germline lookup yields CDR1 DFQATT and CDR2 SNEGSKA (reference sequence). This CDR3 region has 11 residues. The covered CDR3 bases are TGCAGTGCTAGAGCCGTATATGGC. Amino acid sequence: CSARAVYG. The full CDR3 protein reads CSARAVYGYTF.

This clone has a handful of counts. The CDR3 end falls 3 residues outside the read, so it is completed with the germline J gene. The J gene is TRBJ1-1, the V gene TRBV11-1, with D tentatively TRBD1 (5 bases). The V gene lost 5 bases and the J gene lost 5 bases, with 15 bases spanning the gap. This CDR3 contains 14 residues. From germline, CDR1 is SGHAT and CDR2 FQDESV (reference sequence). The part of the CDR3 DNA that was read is TGTGCCAGCAGCCAAAGGCAGGGCCTGACTGAA. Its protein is CASSQRQGLTE. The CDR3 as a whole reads CASSQRQGLTEAFF.

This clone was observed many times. The CDR3 bases that were read are TGTGCCAGCAGCTTAGATAGGCAGGGGGGA. Translating it yields CASSLDRQGG. The CDR3, in full, reads CASSLDRQGGAFF. The chain carries TRBV7-2 and TRBJ1-1, with 7 bases identical to TRBD1. The read comes to an end 3 residues before the CDR3 does, leaving the germline J gene to fill in the end. The V gene's germline CDR1 is SGHTA and CDR2 FQGNSA. The CDR3 is made up of 13 amino acids.

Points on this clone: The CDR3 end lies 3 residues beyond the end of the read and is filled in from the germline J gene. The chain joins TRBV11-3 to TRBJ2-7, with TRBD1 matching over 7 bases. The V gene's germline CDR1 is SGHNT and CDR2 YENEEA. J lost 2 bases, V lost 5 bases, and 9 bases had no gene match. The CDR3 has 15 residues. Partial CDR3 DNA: TGTGCCAGCAGCATCCAGACAGGGAGCCCCTACGAG. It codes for CASSIQTGSPYE. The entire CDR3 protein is CASSIQTGSPYEQYF.

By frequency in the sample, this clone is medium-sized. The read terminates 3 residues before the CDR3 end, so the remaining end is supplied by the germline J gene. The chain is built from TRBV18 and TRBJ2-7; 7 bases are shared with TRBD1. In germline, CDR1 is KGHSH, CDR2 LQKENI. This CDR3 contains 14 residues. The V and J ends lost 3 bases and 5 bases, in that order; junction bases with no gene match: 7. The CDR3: CASSPTGYEDEQYF. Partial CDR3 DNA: TGTGCCAGCTCACCGACAGGGTACGAAGACGAG.